One sample yielded the 22 T cell receptor beta chains listed below, sequenced in a study of regulatory T cells in long-lasting Graves disease. CDR3-region Arm-PCR and iRepertoire HTBI primers produced the TCR beta libraries. TCRdb re-called the multiplex PCR reads through MiXCR, storing one row per CDR3 protein. In the table there are 450,000 to 600,000 distinct CDR3 sequences, 16% of which are singletons. Stated time point: newly diagnosed GD, antithyroid drugs for less than 3 months. TCR sequences were obtained from RNA taken from PBMCs. A further study also used this sample, focusing on T cells in Graves' hyperthyroidism and ophthalmopathy.

Sample: peripheral blood mononuclear cells (PBMCs), taken at new diagnosis, from a patient treated with antithyroid drugs. All receptors come from a man aged 35-49 years with Graves disease.

V gene TRBV24-1 combines with J gene TRBJ2-1, with D hard to call. The CDR3 is made up of 14 amino acids. V gave up 4 bases and J gave up 0 bases, with 6 bases separating them. The germline V gene encodes CDR1 KGHDR and CDR2 SFDVKD. CDR3 nucleotide sequence: TGTGCCACCAGTGACATCAGCTCCTACAATGAGCAGTTCTTC. Amino acid sequence: CATSDISSYNEQFF.

This clonotype was picked up many times. The chain has TRBV29-1 and TRBJ2-7; D possibly corresponds to TRBD1 (6 bases). The germline gives CDR1 SQVTM, CDR2 ANQGSEA. The V end lost 6 bases, the J end lost 2 bases, and 14 bases lay between the germline ends. This CDR3 has 13 amino acids. The CDR3 DNA is TGCAGCGTGACTTGGGGGCTTGCCTACGAGCAGTACTTC. This gives the protein CSVTWGLAYEQYF.

J is TRBJ2-1 and V is TRBV29-1, with TRBD1 matching 8 bases. The CDR3 contains 13 residues. Trimming at V came to 5 bases and at J to 5 bases, leaving 5 bases not matched to a gene. Looked up from germline, CDR1 is SQVTM and CDR2 is ANQGSEA. CDR3 nucleotide sequence: TGCAGCGTTAGTGGACAGGGCCACAATGAGCAGTTCTTC. It translates to CSVSGQGHNEQFF.

The J gene is TRBJ2-7, the V gene TRBV5-1, with 10 bases matching TRBD2. CDR3 length: 14 residues. Germline lookup yields CDR1 SGHRS and CDR2 YFSETQ. Trimming took 4 bases from V and 6 from J; bases not matched to a gene: 7. CDR3 region: CASSGSGRNCEQYF. The CDR3 nucleotides read TGCGCCAGCAGCGGTAGCGGGAGGAACTGCGAGCAGTACTTC. Together with reference TRBV5-1 and TRBJ2-7, the CDR3 gives the full variable domain: KAGVTQTPRYLIKTRGQQVTLSCSPISGHRSVSWYQQTPGQGLQFLFEYFSETQRNKGNFPGRFSGRQFSNSRSEMNVSTLELGDSALYLCASSGSGRNCEQYFGPGTRLTVT.

The chain couples TRBV5-1 to TRBJ1-3, with 10 positions matching TRBD1. With 2 bases clipped from V and 1 base from J, the junction kept 9 bases outside the gene matches. Per germline, CDR1 SGHRS and CDR2 YFSETQ. CDR3 size: 18 residues. Here the CDR3 DNA reads TGCGCCAGCAGCTTTCCCGAGACAGGGGGCAATTCTGGAAACACCATATATTTT. Its translation: CASSFPETGGNSGNTIYF.

This clonotype was seen many times. The chain recombines TRBV3-1 with TRBJ2-3, with 10 nucleotides matching TRBD2. With 1 base clipped from V and 4 bases from J, the junction kept 2 bases outside the gene matches. This CDR3 has 15 residues. Germline V gene lookup returns CDR1 LGHDT and CDR2 YNNKEL (reference sequence). CDR3 protein: CASSQVTSGSDTQYF. CDR3 nucleotide sequence: TGTGCCAGCAGCCAAGTGACTAGCGGGTCAGATACGCAGTATTTT.

This clonotype appeared many times. The V and J genes are TRBV6-5 and TRBJ2-7; no clear D gene. In germline, CDR1 is MNHEY, CDR2 SVGAGI. The V end lost 0 bases, the J end lost 6 bases, and 15 bases lay between the germline ends. CDR3 length equals 15 residues. CDR3 sequence (DNA): TGTGCCAGCAGTTACTCGAAGAGAAGCATTGGCGAGCAGTACTTC. Residues: CASSYSKRSIGEQYF.

Ten or more counts support this clonotype. The chain joins TRBV18 to TRBJ2-7, with 7 bases matching TRBD2. The V gene's germline CDR1 is KGHSH and CDR2 LQKENI. This CDR3 contains 16 residues. V trimming: 4 bases; J trimming: 0 bases; junction bases outside the gene matches: 9. Here the CDR3 reads CASSRRAGATSYEQYF. The CDR3, as DNA: TGTGCCAGCTCACGAAGGGCGGGAGCGACCTCCTACGAGCAGTACTTC.

The V and J genes are TRBV15 and TRBJ2-3, with D perhaps matching TRBD1 (5 bases). CDR3 length: 15 residues. CDR1 LNHNV and CDR2 YYDKDF come from the germline V gene (reference sequence). Trimming cost V 5 bases and J 2 bases, with 14 bases left between them. In DNA, the CDR3 is TGTGCCACCAGCCTCCGTGGCAGGGTCACAGATACGCAGTATTTT. Residues: CATSLRGRVTDTQYF.

J is TRBJ1-4 and V is TRBV28, with no clear D. The V and J ends lost 3 bases and 7 bases respectively, with 12 bases between them. Germline lookup yields CDR1 MDHEN and CDR2 SYDVKM. The CDR3 is 14 amino acids. CDR3 nucleotides: TGTGCCAGCAGTTTCCCCCGGGAGGGTGAAAAACTGTTTTTT. Protein: CASSFPREGEKLFF.

This rearrangement joins TRBV19 to TRBJ2-1; TRBD2 might be the D (5 bases). CDR3 length: 13 amino acids. Trimming shortened V by 1 base and J by 7 bases, and 8 bases separated the two germline ends. Germline CDR1 reads LNHDA; CDR2 reads SQIVND (reference sequence). The CDR3 spells CASSIVGANEQFF. The DNA for the CDR3 is TGTGCCAGTAGTATAGTGGGAGCTAATGAGCAGTTCTTC.

This clonotype was seen more than once but under ten times. The chain recombines TRBV7-6 with TRBJ1-5; weak D call: TRBD1 (5 bases). V gave up 5 bases and J gave up 2 bases, with 16 bases separating them. Germline lookup yields CDR1 SGHVS and CDR2 FNYEAQ. The CDR3 totals 16 residues. The CDR3 sequence: CASSRTGGKGNQPQHF. CDR3 nucleotides: TGTGCCAGCAGCCGGACGGGGGGAAAAGGCAATCAGCCCCAGCATTTT. Together with reference TRBV7-6 and TRBJ1-5, the CDR3 gives the full variable domain: GAGVSQSPRYKVTKRGQDVALRCDPISGHVSLYWYRQALGQGPEFLTYFNYEAQQDKSGLPNDRFSAERPEGSISTLTIQRTEQRDSAMYRCASSRTGGKGNQPQHFGDGTRLSIL.

To note about this clonotype: A much larger clonotype is one base distant, so this may be a read error. Here the CDR3 omits its conserved ending phenylalanine or tryptophan, so a read error is the likely source. This chain joins TRBV3-1 and TRBJ1-4, with D hard to call. Trimming cost V 1 base and J 3 bases, with 6 bases left between them. The CDR3 covers 14 residues. CDR1 and CDR2 (germline): LGHDT, YNNKEL (reference sequence). CDR3 residues: CASSQGQSNEKLFL. The DNA for the CDR3 is TGTGCCAGCAGCCAAGGGCAGTCTAATGAAAAACTGTTTCTT.

In its sample, this clonotype was seen many times. This rearrangement joins TRBV28 to TRBJ2-1, with TRBD2 matching over 10 bases. The CDR3 runs 16 residues. Germline loops: CDR1 MDHEN, CDR2 SYDVKM. V gave up 5 bases and J gave up 5 bases; unmatched junction bases: 9. The CDR3 loop is CASSILAGPLNNEQFF. CDR3 coding DNA: TGTGCCAGCAGTATACTAGCGGGGCCCCTCAACAATGAGCAGTTCTTC.

In this sample, this clonotype turned up many times. V usage is TRBV10-3 and J usage is TRBJ1-1, with D unclear. The V and J ends lost 2 bases and 0 bases respectively, with 10 bases between them. From germline, CDR1 is ENHRY and CDR2 SYGVKD. CDR3 length: 15 residues. CDR3 protein: CAISEGGVMNTEAFF. The CDR3 DNA is TGTGCCATCAGTGAGGGCGGCGTCATGAACACTGAAGCTTTCTTT.

This clonotype has at least ten counts. V and J are TRBV5-1 and TRBJ2-7, with 8 bases that match TRBD1. CDR1 and CDR2 from the germline V gene are SGHRS and YFSETQ. The ends lost 2 bases at V and 3 bases at J; junction bases unmatched: 7. The CDR3 consists of 15 residues. In DNA form, the CDR3 reads TGCGCCAGCAGCTTAACAGGGGGGAACTACTACGAGCAGTACTTC. Its translation is CASSLTGGNYYEQYF.

This clonotype appeared once. Here the CDR3 DNA reads TGTGCCACCAGTGATTCCCGGGGGTCTCAAGAGACCCAGTACTTC. Protein: CATSDSRGSQETQYF. The rearrangement links TRBV24-1 to TRBJ2-5; D is perhaps TRBD2 (6 bases). CDR3 length: 15 amino acids. V was trimmed by 2 bases and J by 2 bases, leaving 11 bases between them. Germline V gives CDR1 KGHDR, CDR2 SFDVKD.

This clonotype was detected a few times. The chain uses TRBV20-1 and TRBJ2-7; 11 bases are a match to TRBD2. V trimming: 4 bases; J trimming: 6 bases; junction bases outside the gene matches: 8. CDR1 is DFQATT, CDR2 SNEGSKA, per germline (reference sequence). CDR3 length equals 14 residues. The CDR3 nucleotides read TGCAGTGCTATGACGACTAGCGGGACCTGCGAGCAGTACTTC. Translated: CSAMTTSGTCEQYF.

This clonotype has only a few counts. The chain uses TRBV7-9 and TRBJ2-7; D may be TRBD1 or TRBD2 (6 bases each). CDR3 size: 14 residues. The V end lost 5 bases, the J end lost 6 bases, and 17 bases lay between the germline ends. Germline V gene lookup returns CDR1 SEHNR and CDR2 FQNEAQ (reference sequence). The CDR3 bases are TGTGCCAGCAGCCCGGGGGCAGGGGTCCGCGAGCAGTACTTC. This sequence encodes CASSPGAGVREQYF.

There are many counts of this clonotype. The V and J genes are TRBV6-5 and TRBJ2-1; D might be TRBD1 or TRBD2, each matching 7 bases. Trimming removed 0 bases from V and 7 bases from J, with 19 bases in between. The germline V gene encodes CDR1 MNHEY and CDR2 SVGAGI. The CDR3 is 17 residues long. The chain's CDR3 is CASSYSSGAAGGNEQFF. CDR3 DNA: TGTGCCAGCAGTTACTCGAGCGGGGCAGCAGGGGGGAATGAGCAGTTCTTC.

This clonotype has at least ten counts. The V and J genes are TRBV28 and TRBJ2-7; D gene ambiguous. The CDR3 has 15 amino acids. Germline V gene data show CDR1 as MDHEN and CDR2 as SYDVKM. V was cut by 5 bases and J by 6 bases, with 20 bases left in between. This chain's CDR3 is CASSTLQFSLVEQYF. DNA of the CDR3: TGTGCCAGCAGTACATTACAGTTTTCGCTCGTCGAGCAGTACTTC.

Concerning this clonotype: Since a much larger clone is just one base distant, this may be a read error. The chain combines TRBV28 with TRBJ1-1; a weak D match, TRBD1 (5 bases). CDR1 MDHEN and CDR2 SYDVKM come from the germline V gene. Deletions cut 5 bases from V and 4 bases from J, with 14 bases between. The CDR3 contains 14 residues. The CDR3 nucleotides read TGTGCCAGCAGTGCTCCCAGGGTGGTCACTGAAGCTTTCTTT. Its protein product is CASSAPRVVTEAFF. The full variable domain, in which reference TRBV28 and TRBJ1-1 provide the parts outside the CDR3, is DVKVTQSSRYLVKRTGEKVFLECVQDMDHENMFWYRQDPGLGLRLIYFSYDVKMKEKGDIPEGYSVSREKKERFSLILESASTNQTSMYLCASSAPRVVTEAFFGQGTRLTVV.